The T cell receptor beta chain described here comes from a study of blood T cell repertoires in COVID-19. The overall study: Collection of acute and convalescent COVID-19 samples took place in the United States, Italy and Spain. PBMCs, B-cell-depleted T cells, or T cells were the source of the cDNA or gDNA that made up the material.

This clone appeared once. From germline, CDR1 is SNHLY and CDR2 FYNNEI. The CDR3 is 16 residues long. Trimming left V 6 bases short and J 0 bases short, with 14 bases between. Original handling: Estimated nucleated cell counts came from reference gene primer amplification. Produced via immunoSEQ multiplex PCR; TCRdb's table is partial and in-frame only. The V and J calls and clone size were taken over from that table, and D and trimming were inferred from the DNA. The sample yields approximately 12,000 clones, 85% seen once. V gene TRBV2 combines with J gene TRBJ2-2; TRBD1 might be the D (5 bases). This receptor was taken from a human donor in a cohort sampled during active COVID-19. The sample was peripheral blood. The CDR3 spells CASSVDRFANTGELFF. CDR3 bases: TGTGCCAGCAGCGTCGACAGATTCGCGAACACCGGGGAGCTGTTTTTT.